This TCR beta chain was retrieved from a study of T-cell memory formation after mild COVID-19. About the research overall: Largely donor-specific TCR clusters were found. Points from the study as a whole: The appearance of some responding clones in pre-infection memory suggested that cross-reactive memory joined.

Trimming removed 1 base from V and 4 bases from J, with 7 bases in between. CDR3 length: 13 residues. Amplification by 5'RACE using constant-segment primers produced TCR alpha and TCR beta cDNA libraries that carried sample barcodes and UMIs. One entry per CDR3 protein results from TCRdb running MiXCR on the 5' RACE reads. The data contain over 150,000 distinct CDR3 sequences, 10% to 15% of them seen just once; the ten biggest clones take up roughly 3.3%. A few counts support this clonotype. Its antigen is not known. Sequencing was performed on PBMCs or a T cell subset sorted from them (not recorded which). The chain uses TRBV12-3 or TRBV12-4 and TRBJ1-2; D remains ambiguous. The receptor was derived from a man aged 18 to 29 who had mild COVID-19 (a few samples of this study predate the infection). Cell type and time point are not known. CDR3 nucleotides: TGTGCCAGCAGTTTAGGTATCCGCTATGGCTACACCTTC. Translation: CASSLGIRYGYTF.